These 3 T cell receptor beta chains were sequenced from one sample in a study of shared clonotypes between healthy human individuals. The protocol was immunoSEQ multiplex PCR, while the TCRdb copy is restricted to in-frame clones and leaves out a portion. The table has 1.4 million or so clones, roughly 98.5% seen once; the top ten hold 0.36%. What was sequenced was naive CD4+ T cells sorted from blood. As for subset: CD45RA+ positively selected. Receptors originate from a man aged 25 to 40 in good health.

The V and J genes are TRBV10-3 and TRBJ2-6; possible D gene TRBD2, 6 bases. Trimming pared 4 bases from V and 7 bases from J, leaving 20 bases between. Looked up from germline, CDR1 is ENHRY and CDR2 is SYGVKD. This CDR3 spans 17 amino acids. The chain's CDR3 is CAISVGTPTMIANVLTF. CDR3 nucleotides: TGTGCCATCAGTGTTGGGACTCCCACTATGATTGCCAACGTCCTGACTTTC.

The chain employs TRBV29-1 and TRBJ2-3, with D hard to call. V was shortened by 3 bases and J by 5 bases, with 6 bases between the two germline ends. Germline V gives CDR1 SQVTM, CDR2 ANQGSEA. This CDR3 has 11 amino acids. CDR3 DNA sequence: TGCAGCGTTGACACGGGAGATACGCAGTATTTT. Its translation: CSVDTGDTQYF.

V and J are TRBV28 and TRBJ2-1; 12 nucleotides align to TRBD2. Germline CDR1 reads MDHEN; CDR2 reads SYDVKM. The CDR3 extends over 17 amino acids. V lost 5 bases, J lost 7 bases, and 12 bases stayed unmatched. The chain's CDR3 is CASSTASGRAKVNEQFF. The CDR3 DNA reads TGTGCCAGCAGTACAGCTAGCGGGAGGGCCAAAGTTAATGAGCAGTTCTTC.